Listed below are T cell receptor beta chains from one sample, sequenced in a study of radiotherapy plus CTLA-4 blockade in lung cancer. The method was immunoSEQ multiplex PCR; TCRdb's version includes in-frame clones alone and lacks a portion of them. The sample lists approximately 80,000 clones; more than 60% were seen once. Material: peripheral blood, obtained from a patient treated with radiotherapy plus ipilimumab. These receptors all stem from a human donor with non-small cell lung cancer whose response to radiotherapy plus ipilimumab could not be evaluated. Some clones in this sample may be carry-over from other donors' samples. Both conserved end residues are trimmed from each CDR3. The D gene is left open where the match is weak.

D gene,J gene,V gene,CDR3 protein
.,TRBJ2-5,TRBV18,ASSLNRVRQETQY
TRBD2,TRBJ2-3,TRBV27,ASSLSLAGLDTQY
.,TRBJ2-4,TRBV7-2,ASSWGHLAKNIQY
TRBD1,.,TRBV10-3,AISESRGQITYEQY
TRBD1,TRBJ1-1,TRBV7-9,ASSFGTGVRTEAF
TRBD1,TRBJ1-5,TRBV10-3,AISAGTGNQPQH
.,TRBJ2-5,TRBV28,ASGPAGRAPSETQY
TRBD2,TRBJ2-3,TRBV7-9,ASSLPVTSKGADTQY
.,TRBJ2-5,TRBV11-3,ASSRGYQETQY
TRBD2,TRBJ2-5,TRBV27,ASSLWASGGRETQY
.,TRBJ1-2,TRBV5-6,ASSLELPHGRSYGYT
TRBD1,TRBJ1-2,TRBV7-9,ASSLDRGHANYGYT
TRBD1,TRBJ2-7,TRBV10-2,ASTTGQGAREQY